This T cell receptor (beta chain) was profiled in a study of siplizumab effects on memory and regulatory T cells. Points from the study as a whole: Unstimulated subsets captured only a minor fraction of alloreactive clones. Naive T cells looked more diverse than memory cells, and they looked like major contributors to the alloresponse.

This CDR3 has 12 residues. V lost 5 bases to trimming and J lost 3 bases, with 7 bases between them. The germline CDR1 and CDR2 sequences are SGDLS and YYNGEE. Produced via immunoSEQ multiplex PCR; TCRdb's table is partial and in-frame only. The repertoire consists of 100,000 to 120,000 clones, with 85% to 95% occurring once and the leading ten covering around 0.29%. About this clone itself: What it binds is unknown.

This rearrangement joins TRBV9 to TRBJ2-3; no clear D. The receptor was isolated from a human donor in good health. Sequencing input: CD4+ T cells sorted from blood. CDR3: CASSRNTDTQYF. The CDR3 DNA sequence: TGTGCCAGCAGTCGAAATACAGATACGCAGTATTTT.